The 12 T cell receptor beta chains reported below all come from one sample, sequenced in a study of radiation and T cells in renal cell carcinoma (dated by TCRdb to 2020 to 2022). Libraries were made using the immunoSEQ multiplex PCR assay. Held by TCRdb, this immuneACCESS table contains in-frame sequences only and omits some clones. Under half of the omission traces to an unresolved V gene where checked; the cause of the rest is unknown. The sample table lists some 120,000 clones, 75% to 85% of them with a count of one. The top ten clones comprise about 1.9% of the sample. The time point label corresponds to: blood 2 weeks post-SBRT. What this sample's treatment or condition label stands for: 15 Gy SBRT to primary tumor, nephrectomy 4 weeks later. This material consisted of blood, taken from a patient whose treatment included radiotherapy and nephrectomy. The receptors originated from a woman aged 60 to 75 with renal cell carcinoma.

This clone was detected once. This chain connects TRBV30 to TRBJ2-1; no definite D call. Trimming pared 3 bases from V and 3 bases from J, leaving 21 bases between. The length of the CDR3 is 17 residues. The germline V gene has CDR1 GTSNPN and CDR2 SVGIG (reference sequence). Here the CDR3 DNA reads TGTGCCTGGAGGCCTGGGAAAGTTCACTCGGTCTACAATGAGCAGTTCTTC. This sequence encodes CAWRPGKVHSVYNEQFF.

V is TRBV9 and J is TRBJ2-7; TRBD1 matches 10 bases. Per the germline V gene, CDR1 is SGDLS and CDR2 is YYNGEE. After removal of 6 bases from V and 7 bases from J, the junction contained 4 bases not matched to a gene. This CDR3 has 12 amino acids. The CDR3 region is CASKGQGPEQYF. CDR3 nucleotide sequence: TGTGCCAGCAAGGGACAGGGGCCTGAGCAGTACTTC.

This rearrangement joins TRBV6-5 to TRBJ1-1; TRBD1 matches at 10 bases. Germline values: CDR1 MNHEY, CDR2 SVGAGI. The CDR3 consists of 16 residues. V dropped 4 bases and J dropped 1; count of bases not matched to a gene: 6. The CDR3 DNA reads TGTGCCAGCAGTTGGGGACAGGGGATAAAGAACACTGAAGCTTTCTTT. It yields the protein CASSWGQGIKNTEAFF.

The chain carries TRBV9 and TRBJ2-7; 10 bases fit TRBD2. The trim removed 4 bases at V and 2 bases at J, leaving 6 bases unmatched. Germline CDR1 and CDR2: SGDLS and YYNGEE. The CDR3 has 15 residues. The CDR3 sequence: CASSLGLAEPYEQYF. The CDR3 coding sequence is TGTGCCAGCAGCCTCGGACTAGCGGAGCCCTACGAGCAGTACTTC.

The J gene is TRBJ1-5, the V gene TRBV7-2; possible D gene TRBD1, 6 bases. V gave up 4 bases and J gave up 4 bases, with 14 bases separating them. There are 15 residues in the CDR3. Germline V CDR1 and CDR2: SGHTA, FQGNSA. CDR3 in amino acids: CASSSPGGRNQPQHF. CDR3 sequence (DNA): TGTGCCAGCAGCTCCCCGGGGGGCCGGAATCAGCCCCAGCATTTT.

CDR3 in amino acids: CASVTGVNTEAFF. CDR3 sequence (DNA): TGTGCCAGCGTAACGGGGGTGAACACTGAAGCTTTCTTT. The chain is built from TRBV11-2 and TRBJ1-1; possibly TRBD1 for D (5 bases). The germline V gene has CDR1 SGHAT and CDR2 FQNNGV. The CDR3 runs 13 residues. Trimming left V 8 bases short and J 0 bases short, with 10 bases between. Drawing the rest from reference TRBV11-2 and TRBJ1-1, the complete variable domain is EAGVAQSPRYKIIEKRQSVAFWCNPISGHATLYWYQQILGQGPKLLIQFQNNGVVDDSQLPKDRFSAERLKGVDSTLKIQPAKLEDSAVYLCASVTGVNTEAFFGQGTRLTVV.

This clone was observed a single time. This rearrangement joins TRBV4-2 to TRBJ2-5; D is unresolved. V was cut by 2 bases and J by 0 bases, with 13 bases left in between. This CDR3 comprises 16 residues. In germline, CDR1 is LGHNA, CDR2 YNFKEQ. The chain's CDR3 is CASSQLVTADQETQYF. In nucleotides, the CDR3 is TGTGCCAGCAGCCAACTGGTAACGGCAGACCAAGAGACCCAGTACTTC.

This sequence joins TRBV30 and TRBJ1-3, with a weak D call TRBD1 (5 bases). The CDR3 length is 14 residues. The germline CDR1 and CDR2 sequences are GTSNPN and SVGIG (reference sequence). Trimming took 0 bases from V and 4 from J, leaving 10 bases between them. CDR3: CAWSVRGTGNTIYF. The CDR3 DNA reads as TGTGCCTGGAGTGTACGCGGGACCGGAAACACCATATATTTT.

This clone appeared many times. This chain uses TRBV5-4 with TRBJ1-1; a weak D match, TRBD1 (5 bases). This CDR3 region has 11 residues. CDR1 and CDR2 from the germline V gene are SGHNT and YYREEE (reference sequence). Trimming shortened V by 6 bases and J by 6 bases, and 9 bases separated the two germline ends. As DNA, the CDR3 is TGTGCCAGCACGTGGGGCTCTGAAGCTTTCTTT. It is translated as CASTWGSEAFF.

The CDR3 DNA follows: TGTGCCAGCAGCTTGGAGGGGGTTGGCACCGGGGAGCTGTTTTTT. This sequence encodes CASSLEGVGTGELFF. The gene calls are TRBV11-2 and TRBJ2-2, with D tentatively TRBD1 or TRBD2 (6 bases each). V was clipped by 3 bases and J by 4 bases, with 12 bases between them. The CDR3 runs to 15 residues. CDR1 and CDR2 from the germline V gene are SGHAT and FQNNGV. Using reference TRBV11-2 and TRBJ2-2 for the parts outside the CDR3, the full variable domain is EAGVAQSPRYKIIEKRQSVAFWCNPISGHATLYWYQQILGQGPKLLIQFQNNGVVDDSQLPKDRFSAERLKGVDSTLKIQPAKLEDSAVYLCASSLEGVGTGELFFGEGSRLTVL.

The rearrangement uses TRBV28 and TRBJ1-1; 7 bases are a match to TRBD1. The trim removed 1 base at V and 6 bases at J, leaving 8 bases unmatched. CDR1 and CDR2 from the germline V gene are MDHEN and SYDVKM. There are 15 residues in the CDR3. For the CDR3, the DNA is TGTGCCAGCAGTTTATCCCGACAGGGATGGGCTGAAGCTTTCTTT. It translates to CASSLSRQGWAEAFF.

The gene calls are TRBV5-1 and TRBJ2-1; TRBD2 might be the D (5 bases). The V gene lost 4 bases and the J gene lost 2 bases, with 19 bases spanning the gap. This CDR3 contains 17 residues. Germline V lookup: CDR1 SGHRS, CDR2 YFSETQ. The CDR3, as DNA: TGCGCCAGCAGCCCCGGGGATCGGCGGGCCGCCTACAATGAGCAGTTCTTC. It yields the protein CASSPGDRRAAYNEQFF. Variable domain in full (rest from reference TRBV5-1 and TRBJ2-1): KAGVTQTPRYLIKTRGQQVTLSCSPISGHRSVSWYQQTPGQGLQFLFEYFSETQRNKGNFPGRFSGRQFSNSRSEMNVSTLELGDSALYLCASSPGDRRAAYNEQFFGPGTRLTVL.